The 18 T cell receptor beta chains in this list originate from one sample, sequenced in a study of PD-L1 blockade in urothelial cancer. Data came from immunoSEQ multiplex PCR; TCRdb stores just in-frame clones and leaves some out. The sample holds about 74,000 clones, approximately 87% seen once. The time point was: pretreatment peripheral blood. The source material was PBMCs, sampled around atezolizumab (anti-PD-L1) treatment. These receptor sequences come from a man in his sixties or seventies with urothelial cancer.

This chain connects TRBV11-2 to TRBJ2-7, with 9 bases fitting TRBD1. The germline gives CDR1 SGHAT, CDR2 FQNNGV. CDR3 length: 14 residues. Germline trimming cut 4 bases from V and 4 bases from J; bases unmatched to any gene: 5. In DNA, the CDR3 is TGTGCCAGCAGCTGGGACAGGGTGGGGTACGAGCAGTACTTC. Amino acids: CASSWDRVGYEQYF. Full variable domain (rest looked up from reference TRBV11-2 and TRBJ2-7): EAGVAQSPRYKIIEKRQSVAFWCNPISGHATLYWYQQILGQGPKLLIQFQNNGVVDDSQLPKDRFSAERLKGVDSTLKIQPAKLEDSAVYLCASSWDRVGYEQYFGPGTRLTVT.

The chain carries TRBV27 and TRBJ1-2; D gene ambiguous. Germline V CDR1 and CDR2: MNHEY, SMNVEV (reference sequence). The V end was cut by 0 bases, the J end by 8 bases, with 19 bases between. There are 16 residues in the CDR3. CDR3 amino acids: CASSLSWAGSEIGYTF. In nucleotides, the CDR3 is TGTGCCAGCAGTTTATCTTGGGCAGGCTCCGAAATAGGCTACACCTTC.

The V gene is TRBV9, the J gene TRBJ2-2, with 13 positions matching TRBD2. V lost 4 bases and J lost 5; bases outside the gene matches: 11. The length of the CDR3 is 18 residues. Per the germline V gene, CDR1 is SGDLS and CDR2 is YYNGEE. The chain's CDR3 is CASSPRAWGLAGTGELFF. In DNA, the CDR3 is TGTGCCAGCAGCCCAAGGGCCTGGGGACTAGCGGGAACCGGGGAGCTGTTTTTT.

J is TRBJ2-7 and V is TRBV11-2; 7 bases fit TRBD1. Trimming removed 0 bases from V and 3 bases from J; junction bases left unmatched: 2. The germline V gene has CDR1 SGHAT and CDR2 FQNNGV. This CDR3 is 14 amino acids long. CDR3 in DNA: TGTGCCAGCAGCTTAGATAACAGGGGCTACGAGCAGTACTTC. Amino acids: CASSLDNRGYEQYF.

The CDR3 region has the DNA TGTGCCAGCAGTTTAGTGGACTACTCAGATACGCAGTATTTT. As protein: CASSLVDYSDTQYF. The chain employs TRBV28 and TRBJ2-3, with a tentative D call TRBD2 (6 bases). Deletions cut 2 bases from V and 4 bases from J, with 10 bases between. CDR3 length: 14 amino acids. Germline lookup yields CDR1 MDHEN and CDR2 SYDVKM.

This rearrangement joins TRBV5-1 to TRBJ2-3; D might be TRBD1 (7 bases). The CDR3 is 16 amino acids. Trimming took 0 bases from V and 3 from J, leaving 14 bases between them. Germline lookup yields CDR1 SGHRS and CDR2 YFSETQ. The CDR3 region has the DNA TGCGCCAGCAGCTTGGCCAGGGGGGCAGGAACAGATACGCAGTATTTT. It translates to CASSLARGAGTDTQYF.

Here the CDR3 reads CASSLGLAGGELFF. CDR3 sequence (DNA): TGTGCCAGCAGCCTCGGACTAGCGGGCGGGGAGCTGTTTTTT. V is TRBV28 and J is TRBJ2-2; the match to TRBD2 covers 11 bases. The length of the CDR3 is 14 residues. CDR1 is MDHEN and CDR2 is SYDVKM in the germline V gene. Trimming cost V 6 bases and J 7 bases; bases outside gene matches: 4.

The V call is TRBV19, the J call TRBJ1-1, with no clear D. V shed 5 bases and J shed 1 base, with 5 bases lying between them. This CDR3 is 12 amino acids long. CDR1 is LNHDA, CDR2 SQIVND, per germline (reference sequence). CDR3 loop: CASSQQNTEAFF. CDR3 DNA: TGTGCCAGTAGTCAACAGAACACTGAAGCTTTCTTT.

The chain combines TRBV27 with TRBJ1-5; D is unclear. CDR3 length: 13 residues. The V end lost 6 bases, the J end lost 3 bases, and 9 bases lay between the germline ends. Germline-derived CDR1 and CDR2 are MNHEY and SMNVEV (reference sequence). The CDR3 region is CASRDGSNQPQHF. DNA for the CDR3: TGTGCCAGCAGAGACGGGTCCAATCAGCCCCAGCATTTT.

This chain connects TRBV6-5 to TRBJ1-2; D is unclear. V was cut by 8 bases and J by 8 bases, with 15 bases left in between. The CDR3 runs 12 residues. The germline gives CDR1 MNHEY, CDR2 SVGAGI. CDR3 region: CASRGPVAGYTF. The CDR3 DNA is TGTGCCAGCCGAGGGCCAGTCGCGGGCTACACCTTC.

The V gene is TRBV10-3, the J gene TRBJ2-7; possibly TRBD2 for D (6 bases). Looked up from germline, CDR1 is ENHRY and CDR2 is SYGVKD. The V end was cut by 4 bases, the J end by 3 bases, with 16 bases between. There are 15 residues in the CDR3. The CDR3 protein is CAISGRGGRYYEQYF. The CDR3 DNA follows: TGTGCCATCAGTGGGAGGGGAGGTCGCTACTACGAGCAGTACTTC.

CDR3: CASSLGGVGEQYF. Here the CDR3 DNA reads TGTGCCAGCAGCCTAGGGGGAGTAGGAGAGCAGTACTTC. The V gene is TRBV11-2, the J gene TRBJ2-7, with a weak D call TRBD1 (6 bases). Germline CDR1 and CDR2: SGHAT and FQNNGV. The V end lost 5 bases, the J end lost 7 bases, and 15 bases lay between the germline ends. The CDR3 sequence is 13 residues long.

The chain combines TRBV27 with TRBJ1-2; tentative D call: TRBD1 (6 bases). The CDR3 is 14 residues long. Germline-derived CDR1 and CDR2 are MNHEY and SMNVEV (reference sequence). V shed 5 bases and J shed 4 bases, with 14 bases lying between them. The CDR3 region is CASSQTGRAYGYTF. CDR3 DNA: TGTGCCAGCAGTCAGACAGGACGTGCCTATGGCTACACCTTC.

V usage is TRBV5-1 and J usage is TRBJ2-1; TRBD2 agrees at 11 bases. This CDR3 has 15 amino acids. In germline, CDR1 is SGHRS, CDR2 YFSETQ. J gave up 5 bases and V 1 base, and 2 bases lay outside the gene matches. The CDR3 is CASSLLAGGHNEQFF. The CDR3 region has the DNA TGCGCCAGCAGCTTGCTAGCGGGGGGCCACAATGAGCAGTTCTTC.

This chain uses TRBV6-4 with TRBJ2-1; 16 bases align to TRBD2. J gave up 4 bases and V 0 bases, and 3 bases lay outside the gene matches. Germline loops: CDR1 MRHNA, CDR2 SNTAGT. The CDR3 has 18 residues. The CDR3 loop is CASSDSGLAGGGYNEQFF. As DNA, the CDR3 is TGTGCCAGCAGTGACTCGGGACTAGCGGGAGGGGGTTACAATGAGCAGTTCTTC.

The V gene is TRBV5-1, the J gene TRBJ2-2; 12 nucleotides line up with TRBD2. The CDR3 runs to 17 residues. Germline lookup yields CDR1 SGHRS and CDR2 YFSETQ. V trimming: 0 bases; J trimming: 8 bases; junction bases outside the gene matches: 8. The CDR3 protein is CASSLGTSGNRLGELFF. As DNA, the CDR3 is TGCGCCAGCAGCTTGGGGACTAGCGGGAACCGATTGGGGGAGCTGTTTTTT. The full variable domain, its missing parts supplied by reference TRBV5-1 and TRBJ2-2, is KAGVTQTPRYLIKTRGQQVTLSCSPISGHRSVSWYQQTPGQGLQFLFEYFSETQRNKGNFPGRFSGRQFSNSRSEMNVSTLELGDSALYLCASSLGTSGNRLGELFFGEGSRLTVL.

The V and J genes are TRBV4-1 and TRBJ1-1; TRBD1 matches 7 bases. Germline loops: CDR1 MGHRA, CDR2 YSYEKL. Losses at the gene ends were 1 base for V and 2 bases for J; bases not matched to a gene: 7. The CDR3 is 16 amino acids. The CDR3 coding sequence is TGCGCCAGCAGCCAAGTAACAGGGGCTGGAAACACTGAAGCTTTCTTT. Protein sequence: CASSQVTGAGNTEAFF.

V gene TRBV2 combines with J gene TRBJ2-1; 12 positions agree with TRBD2. The J segment lost 12 bases and the V segment lost 3 bases, leaving 9 bases of the junction unmatched. Germline loops: CDR1 SNHLY, CDR2 FYNNEI. The CDR3 has 15 amino acids. For the CDR3, the DNA is TGTGCCAGCAGTGAGCCTACTAGCGGGAGGCGAGGGCAGTTCTTC. Protein sequence: CASSEPTSGRRGQFF. The whole variable domain, filled in from reference TRBV2 and TRBJ2-1, reads EPEVTQTPSHQVTQMGQEVILRCVPISNHLYFYWYRQILGQKVEFLVSFYNNEISEKSEIFDDQFSVERPDGSNFTLKIRSTKLEDSAMYFCASSEPTSGRRGQFFGPGTRLTVL.